The text below deals with one T cell receptor beta chain. This sample's TCRbeta library carried unique molecular identifier barcodes. TCRdb reprocessed the PCR reads with MiXCR, giving one entry per CDR3 protein. The table records 81,000 or so distinct CDR3 sequences, about a sixth of them present only once. The CDR3 spans 14 residues. The V and J ends lost 5 bases and 3 bases, in that order; junction bases with no gene match: 3. CDR1 KGHSH and CDR2 LQKENI come from the germline V gene. The record originates from a study of T-cell reconstitution after alpha-beta-depleted transplantation in children. The origin of this receptor is a male patient between 2 and 9 years old who had a stem cell transplant for acute lymphoblastic leukemia, so the T cells may come from the graft donor. Here the sequenced sample was PBMCs, mostly from graft donor cells, taken 180 days after TCRalphabeta/CD19-depleted stem cell transplant. This chain connects TRBV18 to TRBJ1-2, with TRBD1 identical over 10 bases. The CDR3 here is CASSFGTGDYGYTF. CDR3 sequence (DNA): TGTGCCAGCTCATTCGGGACAGGGGACTATGGCTACACCTTC.